This T cell receptor beta chain comes out of a study of cytomegalovirus exposure and HLA in healthy donors. Study background: HLA-typed donors were the source of about 85 million unique TCRs, which an early data release held.

Overall study results and limits: A likely sequencing artifact accounted for one observed cluster of highly shared sequence variants. The productive fraction for most TCR beta V segments was about 90% or about 30% in an earlier analysis.

It was with 60 Vbeta and 13 Jbeta primers that the PCR ran. The data were produced by immunoSEQ multiplex PCR, yet TCRdb's version contains in-frame clones alone and is incomplete. Among around 110,000 clones listed, roughly 70% were seen once. The CDR3 is 21 amino acids. V lost 2 bases and J lost 3; bases outside the gene matches: 22. From germline, CDR1 is GTSNPN and CDR2 SVGIG (reference sequence). As regards this clone: Its antigen is still unknown.

This rearrangement joins TRBV30 to TRBJ1-6; TRBD1 matches at 7 bases. The receptor was derived from a man aged 25-45 years in good health and CMV-seropositive. Sample: PBMCs. This CDR3 is CAWSPNQTSRQGSGYNSPLHF. The DNA of the CDR3 is TGTGCCTGGAGTCCCAACCAGACCTCTCGACAGGGAAGTGGCTATAATTCACCCCTCCACTTT. The full variable domain, completed using reference TRBV30 and TRBJ1-6, is SQTIHQWPATLVQPVGSPLSLECTVEGTSNPNLYWYRQAAGRGLQLLFYSVGIGQISSEVPQNLSASRPQDRQFILSSKKLLLSDSGFYLCAWSPNQTSRQGSGYNSPLHFGNGTRLTVT.